One sample yielded the 22 T cell receptor beta chains listed below, sequenced in a study of radiotherapy plus CTLA-4 blockade in lung cancer (dated 2018 in TCRdb). Preparation of the library involved the immunoSEQ multiplex PCR assay. In TCRdb, the immuneACCESS table is reduced to in-frame sequences with V and J assigned. These tables do not hold every clone; where another copy was compared, an unresolved V gene accounts for under half, and the others remain unexplained. The sample has approximately 80,000 clones on record, about 78% of them singletons. Over 20% of the sample goes to the ten largest clones. This sample comprised peripheral blood, obtained from a patient treated with radiotherapy plus ipilimumab. These receptors all stem from a human donor with non-small cell lung cancer whose response to radiotherapy plus ipilimumab could not be evaluated. Some clones in this sample may be carry-over from other donors' samples.

The chain joins TRBV5-4 to TRBJ2-1, with TRBD2 matching 9 bases. With V trimmed by 0 bases and J by 10 bases, 11 bases remained unmatched. This CDR3 comprises 16 residues. The germline V gene encodes CDR1 SGHNT and CDR2 YYREEE (reference sequence). CDR3 amino acids: CASSLDGAGGPREQFF. As DNA, the CDR3 is TGTGCCAGCAGCTTGGATGGGGCGGGAGGGCCGCGGGAGCAGTTCTTC.

The chain recombines TRBV15 with TRBJ1-1; TRBD1 might be the D (6 bases). The V end was cut by 1 base, the J end by 1 base, with 7 bases between. Germline CDR1 and CDR2: LNHNV and YYDKDF (reference sequence). The CDR3 has 14 residues. The CDR3 DNA follows: TGTGCCACCAGCAGAGGACAGGCGAACACTGAAGCTTTCTTT. This sequence encodes CATSRGQANTEAFF.

This clone was observed a few times. The DNA for the CDR3 is TGTGCCAGCAGCTCGCGGGGGTATGGCTACACCTTC. Its protein product is CASSSRGYGYTF. The chain has TRBV9 and TRBJ1-2; TRBD1 is a possible D gene (5 bases). V was pared by 4 bases and J by 5 bases, with 9 bases between. Germline CDR1 and CDR2: SGDLS and YYNGEE. The CDR3 is made up of 12 amino acids.

This clone has a single count. The chain recombines TRBV19 with TRBJ2-3; possible D gene TRBD2, 6 bases. CDR3 length: 14 amino acids. Germline loops: CDR1 LNHDA, CDR2 SQIVND (reference sequence). Trimming stripped 3 bases from V and 5 bases from J, with 12 bases between. CDR3 in amino acids: CASSIGGGQDTQYF. In DNA form, the CDR3 reads TGTGCCAGTAGTATTGGCGGAGGGCAAGATACGCAGTATTTT.

The chain joins TRBV13 to TRBJ2-1; 7 bases are shared with TRBD1. Germline loops: CDR1 PRHDT, CDR2 FYEKMQ (reference sequence). V gave up 5 bases and J gave up 5 bases; unmatched junction bases: 12. The CDR3 consists of 16 residues. The DNA of the CDR3 is TGTGCCAGCAGCGCTAGACAGGGTGGGAACCACAATGAGCAGTTCTTC. It translates to CASSARQGGNHNEQFF.

The chain combines TRBV2 with TRBJ1-5; TRBD1 is a possible D gene (5 bases). V was trimmed by 5 bases and J by 4 bases, leaving 12 bases between them. The CDR3 has 14 amino acids. The germline V gene encodes CDR1 SNHLY and CDR2 FYNNEI. As DNA, the CDR3 is TGTGCCAGCAGTACGGGACTCATAAATCAGCCCCAGCATTTT. It specifies CASSTGLINQPQHF.

The genes are TRBV28 and TRBJ2-7; D may be TRBD2 (6 bases). Germline V gene lookup returns CDR1 MDHEN and CDR2 SYDVKM. The CDR3 is made up of 15 amino acids. Trimming left V 9 bases short and J 5 bases short, with 23 bases between. This CDR3 is CASSSGGQGVNEQYF. CDR3 nucleotides: TGTGCCAGTTCATCCGGAGGGCAGGGCGTAAACGAGCAGTACTTC.

The genes are TRBV28 and TRBJ2-3, with a possible D match to TRBD2 (6 bases). CDR3 size: 17 residues. V lost 6 bases to trimming and J lost 4 bases, with 23 bases between them. CDR1 and CDR2 from the germline V gene are MDHEN and SYDVKM. CDR3 DNA sequence: TGTGCCAGCAGGGATACGGGACTGGCGTCGGGCCCAGATACGCAGTATTTT. As protein: CASRDTGLASGPDTQYF.

V and J are TRBV6-6 and TRBJ2-5; 8 nucleotides agree with TRBD2. Per germline, CDR1 MNHNY and CDR2 SVGAGI (reference sequence). This CDR3 is 14 amino acids long. The trim removed 7 bases at V and 4 bases at J, leaving 8 bases unmatched. The CDR3 DNA sequence: TGTGCCAGCACCCGTAGCGGGGTCCGAGAGACCCAGTACTTC. Translated, it gives CASTRSGVRETQYF.

V and J are TRBV18 and TRBJ2-3; D not certain. Trimming removed 2 bases from V and 6 bases from J, with 18 bases in between. This CDR3 has 16 amino acids. Germline V CDR1 and CDR2: KGHSH, LQKENI. As DNA, the CDR3 is TGTGCCAGCTCACCATCGGCCGACTTCATCGGGGATACGCAGTATTTT. It yields the protein CASSPSADFIGDTQYF.

The genes are TRBV5-1 and TRBJ2-5; TRBD2 matches 9 bases. This CDR3 spans 18 amino acids. Germline V CDR1 and CDR2: SGHRS, YFSETQ. V shed 5 bases and J 4 bases; nucleotides not matched to a gene: 18. CDR3 residues: CASRPQGLAGYVGETQYF. CDR3 DNA: TGCGCCAGCAGACCCCAGGGGCTAGCGGGGTACGTGGGAGAGACCCAGTACTTC. Complete variable domain (other parts from reference TRBV5-1 and TRBJ2-5): KAGVTQTPRYLIKTRGQQVTLSCSPISGHRSVSWYQQTPGQGLQFLFEYFSETQRNKGNFPGRFSGRQFSNSRSEMNVSTLELGDSALYLCASRPQGLAGYVGETQYFGPGTRLLVL.

By frequency in the sample, this clone is medium-sized. This rearrangement joins TRBV27 to TRBJ1-6; 9 nucleotides agree with TRBD1. V was clipped by 4 bases and J by 6 bases; unmatched bases: 4. CDR1 and CDR2 (germline): MNHEY, SMNVEV (reference sequence). This CDR3 has 15 residues. The CDR3 DNA reads as TGTGCCAGCAGTTCCGGGACAGGGCGTAATTCACCCCTCCACTTT. It specifies CASSSGTGRNSPLHF.

The chain is built from TRBV5-6 and TRBJ2-7; D might be TRBD2 (6 bases). V was clipped by 3 bases and J by 5 bases, with 21 bases between them. This CDR3 region has 16 residues. Looked up from germline, CDR1 is SGHDT and CDR2 is YYEEEE. The CDR3 protein is CASSWSIGGEANEQYF. The CDR3 region has the DNA TGTGCCAGCAGCTGGTCTATCGGCGGGGAGGCGAACGAGCAGTACTTC.

This chain uses TRBV29-1 with TRBJ1-5, with TRBD1 matching 7 bases. The CDR3 spans 13 residues. Per germline, CDR1 SQVTM and CDR2 ANQGSEA. With 5 bases clipped from V and 0 bases from J, the junction kept 1 base outside the gene matches. CDR3 sequence reads: CSVRTGSNQPQHF. CDR3 DNA: TGCAGCGTTCGGACAGGTAGCAATCAGCCCCAGCATTTT. Full variable domain (rest looked up from reference TRBV29-1 and TRBJ1-5): SAVISQKPSRDICQRGTSLTIQCQVDSQVTMMFWYRQQPGQSLTLIATANQGSEATYESGFVIDKFPISRPNLTFSTLTVSNMSPEDSSIYLCSVRTGSNQPQHFGDGTRLSIL.

This clone appeared a single time. J is TRBJ2-3 and V is TRBV14, with 9 nucleotides matching TRBD2. J lost 7 bases, V lost 1 base, and 6 bases had no gene match. The length of the CDR3 is 15 residues. In germline, CDR1 is SGHDN, CDR2 FVKESK. CDR3 protein: CASSQVLAGTNTQYF. CDR3 sequence (DNA): TGTGCCAGCAGCCAAGTCCTAGCGGGGACGAATACGCAGTATTTT. The whole variable domain, filled in from reference TRBV14 and TRBJ2-3, reads EAGVTQFPSHSVIEKGQTVTLRCDPISGHDNLYWYRRVMGKEIKFLLHFVKESKQDESGMPNNRFLAERTGGTYSTLKVQPAELEDSGVYFCASSQVLAGTNTQYFGPGTRLTVL.

V and J are TRBV5-1 and TRBJ2-1; TRBD2 matches at 12 bases. The ends lost 0 bases at V and 10 bases at J; junction bases unmatched: 5. Germline V gene sequence: CDR1 SGHRS, CDR2 YFSETQ. CDR3 size: 15 residues. CDR3 bases: TGCGCCAGCAGCTTGGAACTAGCGGGGGGTGGGGAGCAGTTCTTC. This codes for CASSLELAGGGEQFF.

This clone appeared a few times. The rearrangement joins TRBV29-1 to TRBJ2-5; a weak D match, TRBD2 (6 bases). Trimming shortened V by 4 bases and J by 2 bases, and 11 bases separated the two germline ends. Per the germline V gene, CDR1 is SQVTM and CDR2 is ANQGSEA. The CDR3 is 13 residues long. The CDR3 reads CSVVGGQQETQYF. The CDR3 bases are TGCAGCGTTGTCGGAGGGCAGCAAGAGACCCAGTACTTC.

This sequence joins TRBV12-5 and TRBJ2-2; D may be TRBD1 (6 bases). Between the trimmed V and J ends, which lost 5 bases and 0 bases, there was a span of 10 bases. The CDR3 contains 15 residues. The germline V gene encodes CDR1 LGHNT and CDR2 FRNRAP. CDR3 DNA: TGTGCTAGTGGTCCGGGACATACGAACACCGGGGAGCTGTTTTTT. Protein: CASGPGHTNTGELFF.

The sample holds a few counts of this clone. This chain joins TRBV5-6 and TRBJ1-3; 8 nucleotides line up with TRBD1. The junction had 5 bases not matched to a gene; V was cut back by 0 bases and J by 3 bases. The CDR3 consists of 16 residues. The germline CDR1 and CDR2 sequences are SGHDT and YYEEEE. CDR3 in DNA: TGTGCCAGCAGCTTGGTGGCAGGGGGCGGTGGAAACACCATATATTTT. Its translation: CASSLVAGGGGNTIYF.

The chain couples TRBV6-1 to TRBJ1-1, with D possibly matching TRBD1 (5 bases). The germline V and J ends were trimmed by 6 bases and 4 bases, with 21 bases remaining between them. CDR3 size: 16 residues. Germline V gene sequence: CDR1 MNHNS, CDR2 SASEGT. In nucleotides, the CDR3 is TGTGCCAGCAGAGAAATTAGTAAGGGGCCTTTCACTGAAGCTTTCTTT. As protein: CASREISKGPFTEAFF.

This chain links TRBV9 with TRBJ2-2, with 7 bases lining up with TRBD1. Germline loops: CDR1 SGDLS, CDR2 YYNGEE. This CDR3 is 15 amino acids long. V lost 3 bases, J lost 7 bases, and 9 bases stayed unmatched. CDR3 nucleotide sequence: TGTGCCAGCAGCGAAAGGACAGGAACGGGCGGGGAGCTGTTTTTT. Protein sequence: CASSERTGTGGELFF.

The chain combines TRBV6-5 with TRBJ2-2, with a possible D match to TRBD2 (6 bases). Germline CDR1 reads MNHEY; CDR2 reads SVGAGI. Trimming took off 2 bases at V and 0 bases at J, with 10 bases between the two ends. The CDR3 covers 16 residues. The CDR3 loop reads CASSYGAGTNTGELFF. CDR3 in DNA: TGTGCCAGCAGTTACGGGGCGGGGACGAACACCGGGGAGCTGTTTTTT.